A selection of T cell receptor beta chains follows, all from one sample in a study of cytomegalovirus exposure and HLA in healthy donors. Libraries were prepared by immunoSEQ multiplex PCR; TCRdb keeps only in-frame clonotypes and omits some of them. The sample comprises approximately 160,000 clones, about 79% of which are singletons, and roughly 0.68% rests with the top ten. Sequencing input: PBMCs. The receptors here all came from a male donor in good health and CMV-seronegative. Both conserved end residues are part of each CDR3. Fields, in order: CDR3 length, clone size, J gene, V gene, D gene, CDR3 protein, CDR3 DNA. D genes are given only for firm matches. For some rows the clone size is stated as once, few or many, or as a class when expanded; others skip it.

>16|NA|TRBJ2-2|TRBV5-1|TRBD1
CASSLGGTANTGELFF
TGCGCCAGCAGCTTGGGAGGGACAGCGAACACCGGGGAGCTGTTTTTT
>14|NA|TRBJ1-1|TRBV5-5|NA
CASSPQGGNTEAFF
TGTGCCAGCAGCCCCCAGGGCGGAAACACTGAAGCTTTCTTT
>15|once|TRBJ2-1|TRBV11-2|TRBD2
CASSWSGRSHNEQFF
TGTGCCAGCAGCTGGAGCGGGAGGTCCCACAATGAGCAGTTCTTC
>14|NA|TRBJ1-1|TRBV27|NA
CASSLGAMATEAFF
TGTGCCAGCAGTTTAGGGGCCATGGCCACTGAAGCTTTCTTT
>14|NA|TRBJ1-1|TRBV5-1|TRBD1
CASSLYRGGTEAFF
TGCGCCAGCAGCTTGTACAGGGGCGGCACTGAAGCTTTCTTT
>15|NA|TRBJ2-7|TRBV7-3|NA
CASSLAGTVLYEQYF
TGTGCCAGCAGCTTAGCGGGGACAGTCCTCTACGAGCAGTACTTC
>15|few|TRBJ1-3|TRBV6-5|NA
CASSYSRGSGNTIYF
TGTGCCAGCAGTTACTCGCGGGGTTCAGGAAACACCATATATTTT
>13|NA|TRBJ1-6|TRBV11-2|TRBD1
CASSLGLGQGLHF
TGTGCCAGCAGCTTAGGGTTGGGACAGGGCCTCCACTTT
>14|NA|TRBJ1-1|TRBV7-9|NA
CASSLPDWNTEAFF
TGTGCCAGCAGCTTACCGGACTGGAACACTGAAGCTTTCTTT
>13|NA|TRBJ1-1|TRBV11-1|NA
CASSRGGATEAFF
TGTGCCAGCAGCCGCGGGGGGGCCACTGAAGCTTTCTTT
>13|NA|TRBJ1-5|TRBV19|TRBD1
CASADRGGQPQHF
TGTGCCAGCGCGGACAGGGGAGGTCAGCCCCAGCATTTT
>14|NA|TRBJ1-1|TRBV2|NA
CASSEDSMNTEAFF
TGTGCCAGCAGTGAGGACAGTATGAACACTGAAGCTTTCTTT
>15|NA|TRBJ2-5|TRBV2|TRBD2
CASRAKPSGQETQYF
TGTGCCAGCAGAGCAAAACCTAGCGGGCAAGAGACCCAGTACTTC
>16|few|TRBJ1-6|TRBV7-8|NA
CASSFQFDSVNSPLHF
TGTGCCAGCAGCTTTCAATTTGACAGCGTAAATTCACCCCTCCACTTT
>16|once|TRBJ2-3|TRBV9|NA
CASSVARSSSTDTQYF
TGTGCCAGCAGCGTAGCCCGGTCCTCTAGCACAGATACGCAGTATTTT
>12|once|TRBJ2-7|TRBV30|NA
CAWRDSPYEQYF
TGTGCCTGGAGAGACAGCCCCTACGAGCAGTACTTC
>17|NA|TRBJ2-2|TRBV7-6|NA
CASSPLRDTANTGELFF
TGTGCCAGCAGCCCCCTCCGGGACACTGCGAACACCGGGGAGCTGTTTTTT
>15|once|TRBJ2-1|TRBV5-4|TRBD1
CASSRGTGGNNEQFF
TGTGCCAGCAGCCGAGGGACAGGGGGTAACAATGAGCAGTTCTTC
>17|once|TRBJ1-1|TRBV18|NA
CASSPLIQQGQNTEAFF
TGTGCCAGCTCACCCCTAATTCAACAGGGACAGAACACTGAAGCTTTCTTT
>17|NA|TRBJ1-1|TRBV9|TRBD1
CASSVGTGGGWNTEAFF
TGTGCCAGCAGCGTAGGTACAGGGGGCGGGTGGAACACTGAAGCTTTCTTT
>14|NA|TRBJ2-1|TRBV7-2|TRBD2
CASSGASGSNEQFF
TGTGCCAGCAGCGGAGCTAGCGGAAGCAATGAGCAGTTCTTC
>14|NA|TRBJ1-2|TRBV19|TRBD1
CASSFTGGAYGYTF
TGTGCCAGTAGTTTTACAGGGGGCGCTTATGGCTACACCTTC
>16|NA|TRBJ1-5|TRBV18|NA
CASSPSARRSNQPQHF
TGTGCCAGCTCACCTTCGGCGAGGCGTAGCAATCAGCCCCAGCATTTT
>17|NA|TRBJ1-3|TRBV2|NA
CASSEEGEGVTGNTIYF
TGTGCCAGCAGTGAAGAGGGGGAAGGGGTCACTGGAAACACCATATATTTT
>20|NA|TRBJ1-4|TRBV2|TRBD1
CASSLFGTAATTATNEKLFF
TGTGCCAGCAGTTTATTTGGGACAGCTGCCACTACCGCAACTAATGAAAAACTGTTTTTT
>12|NA|TRBJ1-2|TRBV30|NA
CAWSPGRAVVTF
TGTGCCTGGAGCCCCGGCAGGGCTGTCGTCACCTTC
>15|NA|TRBJ2-3|TRBV11-2|NA
CASSLEGGATDTQYF
TGTGCCAGCAGCTTAGAAGGGGGGGCCACAGATACGCAGTATTTT
>15|NA|TRBJ1-5|TRBV5-6|TRBD1
CASNRQGKGNQPQHF
TGTGCCAGCAACCGACAGGGGAAAGGCAATCAGCCCCAGCATTTT
>14|NA|TRBJ2-3|TRBV5-1|NA
CASKVGINTDTQYF
TGCGCCAGCAAGGTCGGGATTAACACAGATACGCAGTATTTT
>15|NA|TRBJ1-2|TRBV5-4|TRBD1
CASSFTQGDTYGYTF
TGTGCCAGCAGTTTCACACAGGGGGACACTTATGGCTACACCTTC
>15|NA|TRBJ1-1|TRBV5-1|NA
CASSLYPSHEAEAFF
TGCGCCAGCAGCTTGTATCCCTCACATGAAGCTGAAGCTTTCTTT
>15|NA|TRBJ2-1|TRBV11-1|TRBD1
CASSPTGGYKVGQFF
TGTGCCAGCAGCCCGACAGGGGGCTATAAGGTGGGGCAGTTCTTC
>15|NA|TRBJ1-6|TRBV6-4|TRBD1
CASKNSGQDNSPLHF
TGTGCCAGCAAGAACTCTGGACAGGATAATTCACCCCTCCACTTT
>14|NA|TRBJ1-2|TRBV5-5|NA
CASSLGSTLYGYTF
TGTGCCAGCAGCTTGGGGAGCACCCTCTATGGCTACACCTTC
>16|once|TRBJ1-6|TRBV4-3|TRBD1
CASSQDLGQGYSPLHF
TGCGCCAGCAGCCAAGATCTCGGACAGGGATATTCACCCCTCCACTTT
>17|few|TRBJ2-2|TRBV10-3|TRBD2
CAISRLAGVISTGELFF
TGTGCCATCAGCCGACTAGCGGGAGTGATCAGCACCGGGGAGCTGTTTTTT
>13|once|TRBJ2-7|TRBV7-9|TRBD1
CASSERGGDRGQF
TGTGCCAGCAGCGAACGTGGAGGGGACAGGGGCCAATTC
>15|NA|TRBJ1-5|TRBV7-6|NA
CASSLDQDSNQPQHF
TGTGCCAGCAGCTTAGATCAGGATAGCAATCAGCCCCAGCATTTT
>16|NA|TRBJ2-1|TRBV19|TRBD1
CASTRTGTKTYNEQFF
TGTGCCAGTACCCGGACAGGGACCAAAACCTACAATGAGCAGTTCTTC
>18|once|TRBJ1-3|TRBV11-3|TRBD1
CASSSGDRGHLSGNTIYF
TGTGCCAGCAGCTCTGGGGACAGGGGGCACCTCTCTGGAAACACCATATATTTT
>19|once|TRBJ1-2|TRBV27|TRBD1
CAGRDRGGRLWDANYGYTF
TGTGCCGGCCGGGACAGGGGAGGCCGACTTTGGGACGCTAACTATGGCTACACCTTC
>15|NA|TRBJ1-1|TRBV28|NA
CASSFSSWGHTEAFF
TGTGCCAGCAGTTTTTCCAGCTGGGGGCACACTGAAGCTTTCTTT
>15|NA|TRBJ1-4|TRBV18|NA
CASSNPGVSNEKLFF
TGTGCCAGCTCAAACCCGGGGGTATCTAATGAAAAACTGTTTTTT
>14|NA|TRBJ2-3|TRBV12-5|TRBD1
CASGPSGGRRTQYF
TGTGCTAGTGGTCCCTCAGGGGGCAGGCGCACGCAGTATTTT
>14|NA|TRBJ2-3|TRBV6-5|TRBD2
CASSPLAGEDTQYF
TGTGCCAGCAGCCCACTAGCGGGAGAAGATACGCAGTATTTT
>16|NA|TRBJ1-1|TRBV7-6|TRBD1
CASSLAEGQPNTEAFF
TGTGCCAGCAGCTTAGCGGAGGGACAGCCGAACACTGAAGCTTTCTTT
>19|NA|TRBJ1-5|TRBV11-3|TRBD1
CASSLARQGKRTGNQPQHF
TGTGCCAGCAGCTTAGCCAGACAGGGAAAGAGGACGGGCAATCAGCCCCAGCATTTT
>15|NA|TRBJ1-4|TRBV5-1|NA
CASSLGGQSNEKLFF
TGCGCCAGCAGCCTGGGGGGCCAAAGTAATGAAAAACTGTTTTTT
>17|NA|TRBJ2-2|TRBV7-9|NA
CSSSSNNRAANTGELFF
TGTTCCAGCAGCTCGAATAACAGGGCAGCGAACACCGGGGAGCTGTTTTTT
>16|once|TRBJ2-1|TRBV7-9|NA
CSSSLGQTTEYNEQFF
TGTTCCAGCAGCCTTGGACAGACCACCGAGTACAATGAGCAGTTCTTC
>13|NA|TRBJ1-6|TRBV27|NA
CASSFRGNSPLHF
TGTGCCAGCAGTTTTAGGGGCAATTCACCCCTCCACTTT
>14|NA|TRBJ1-3|TRBV10-3|NA
CAISVGGSGNTIYF
TGTGCCATCAGTGTAGGGGGCTCTGGAAACACCATATATTTT
>17|NA|TRBJ2-7|TRBV10-2|TRBD1
CASSEPKRQGAGYEQYF
TGCGCCAGCAGTGAACCTAAAAGACAGGGGGCGGGCTACGAGCAGTACTTC
>17|NA|TRBJ1-5|TRBV23-1|NA
CASSQWVPGDVNQPQHF
TGCGCCAGCAGTCAATGGGTGCCGGGAGATGTCAATCAGCCCCAGCATTTT